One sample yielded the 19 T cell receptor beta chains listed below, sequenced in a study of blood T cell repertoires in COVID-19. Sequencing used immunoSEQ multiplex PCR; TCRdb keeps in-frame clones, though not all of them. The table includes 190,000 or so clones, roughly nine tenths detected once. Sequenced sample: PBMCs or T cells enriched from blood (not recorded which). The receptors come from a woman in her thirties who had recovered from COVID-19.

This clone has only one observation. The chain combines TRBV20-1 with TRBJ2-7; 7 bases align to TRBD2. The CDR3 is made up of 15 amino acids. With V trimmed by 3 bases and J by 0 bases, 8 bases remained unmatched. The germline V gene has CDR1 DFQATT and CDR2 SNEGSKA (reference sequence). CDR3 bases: TGCAGTGCTAGTCTTCCCAGGGACTACTCCTACGAGCAGTACTTC. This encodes CSASLPRDYSYEQYF.

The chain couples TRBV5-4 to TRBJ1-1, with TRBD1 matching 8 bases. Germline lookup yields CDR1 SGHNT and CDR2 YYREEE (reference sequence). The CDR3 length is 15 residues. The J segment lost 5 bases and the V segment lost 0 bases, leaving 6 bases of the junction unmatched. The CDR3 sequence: CASSLDGQGRTEAFF. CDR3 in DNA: TGTGCCAGCAGCTTGGACGGACAGGGTAGAACTGAAGCTTTCTTT.

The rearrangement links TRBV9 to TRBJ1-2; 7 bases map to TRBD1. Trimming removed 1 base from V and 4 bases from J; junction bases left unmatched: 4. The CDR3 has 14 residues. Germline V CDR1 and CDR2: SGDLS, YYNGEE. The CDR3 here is CASSVLQGIYGYTF. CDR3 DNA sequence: TGTGCCAGCAGCGTATTACAGGGGATCTATGGCTACACCTTC.

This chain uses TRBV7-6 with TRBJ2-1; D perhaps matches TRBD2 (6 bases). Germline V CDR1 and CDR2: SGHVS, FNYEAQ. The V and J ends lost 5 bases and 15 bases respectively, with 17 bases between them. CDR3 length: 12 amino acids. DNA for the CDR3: TGTGCCAGCAGCCCTGGTGGGCGGGACCCGTTCTTC. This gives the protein CASSPGGRDPFF.

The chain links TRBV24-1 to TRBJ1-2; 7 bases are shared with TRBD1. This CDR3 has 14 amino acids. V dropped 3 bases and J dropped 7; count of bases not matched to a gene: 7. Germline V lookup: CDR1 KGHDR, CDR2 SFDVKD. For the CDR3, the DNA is TGTGCCACCAGTGATGGAGGGGGCGCGGGTGGCTACACCTTC. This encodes CATSDGGGAGGYTF.

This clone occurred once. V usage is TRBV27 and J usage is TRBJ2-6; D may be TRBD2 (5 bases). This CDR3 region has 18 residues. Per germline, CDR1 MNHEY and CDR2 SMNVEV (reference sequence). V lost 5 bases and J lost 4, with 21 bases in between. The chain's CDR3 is CASSPGGPRASGANVLTF. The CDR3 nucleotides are TGTGCCAGCAGTCCAGGTGGCCCGAGGGCGTCAGGGGCCAACGTCCTGACTTTC.

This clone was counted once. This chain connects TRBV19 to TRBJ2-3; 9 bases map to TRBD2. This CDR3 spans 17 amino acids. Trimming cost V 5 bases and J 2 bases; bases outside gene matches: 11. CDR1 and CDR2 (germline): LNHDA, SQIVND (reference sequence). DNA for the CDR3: TGTGCCAGTAGTCCCCCGACCCTAGCGGGGTACACAGATACGCAGTATTTT. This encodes CASSPPTLAGYTDTQYF.

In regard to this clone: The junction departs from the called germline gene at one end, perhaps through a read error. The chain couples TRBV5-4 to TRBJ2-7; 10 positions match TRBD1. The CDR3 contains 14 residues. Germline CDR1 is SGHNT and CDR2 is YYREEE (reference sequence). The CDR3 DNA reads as TGTGCCAGCAGTTTGGACAGGGGGTTCTACGAGCAGTACTTC. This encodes CASSLDRGFYEQYF.

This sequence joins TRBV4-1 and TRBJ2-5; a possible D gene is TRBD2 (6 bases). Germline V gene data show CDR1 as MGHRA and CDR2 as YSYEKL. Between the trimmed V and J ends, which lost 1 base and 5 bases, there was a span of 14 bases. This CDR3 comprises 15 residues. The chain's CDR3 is CASSQVHPGGETQYF. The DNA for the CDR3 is TGCGCCAGCAGCCAAGTTCATCCAGGAGGGGAGACCCAGTACTTC.

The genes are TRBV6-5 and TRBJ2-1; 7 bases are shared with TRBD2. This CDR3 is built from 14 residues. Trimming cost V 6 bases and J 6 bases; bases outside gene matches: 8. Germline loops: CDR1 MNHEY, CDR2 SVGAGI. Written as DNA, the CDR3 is TGTGCCAGCAGCGGTTCGTGGACTAGCAATGAGCAGTTCTTC. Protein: CASSGSWTSNEQFF.

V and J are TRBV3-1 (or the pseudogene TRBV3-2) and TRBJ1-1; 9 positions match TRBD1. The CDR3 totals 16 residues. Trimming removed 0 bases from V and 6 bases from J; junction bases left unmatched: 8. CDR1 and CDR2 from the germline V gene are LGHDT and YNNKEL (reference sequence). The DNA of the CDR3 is TGTGCCAGCAGCCAAGATTTGACAGGGGGTATAGCTGAAGCTTTCTTT. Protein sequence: CASSQDLTGGIAEAFF.

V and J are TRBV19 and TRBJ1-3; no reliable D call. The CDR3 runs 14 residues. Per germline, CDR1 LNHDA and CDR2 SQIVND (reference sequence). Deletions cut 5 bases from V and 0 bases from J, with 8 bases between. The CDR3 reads CASSPRHSGNTIYF. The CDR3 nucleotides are TGTGCCAGTAGTCCGCGGCACTCTGGAAACACCATATATTTT.

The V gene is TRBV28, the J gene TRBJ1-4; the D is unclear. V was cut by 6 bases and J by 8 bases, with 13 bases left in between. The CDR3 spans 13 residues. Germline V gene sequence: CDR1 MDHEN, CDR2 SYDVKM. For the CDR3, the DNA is TGTGCCAGCAGCAACCTCGGCAGGGAAAAACTGTTTTTT. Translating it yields CASSNLGREKLFF. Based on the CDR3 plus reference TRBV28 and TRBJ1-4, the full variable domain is DVKVTQSSRYLVKRTGEKVFLECVQDMDHENMFWYRQDPGLGLRLIYFSYDVKMKEKGDIPEGYSVSREKKERFSLILESASTNQTSMYLCASSNLGREKLFFGSGTQLSVL.

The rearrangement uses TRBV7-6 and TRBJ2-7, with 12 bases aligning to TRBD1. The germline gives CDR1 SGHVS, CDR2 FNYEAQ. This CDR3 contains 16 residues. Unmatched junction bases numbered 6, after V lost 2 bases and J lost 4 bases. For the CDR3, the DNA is TGTGCCAGCAGCTTACCCCCGGGACAGGGGGCTTACGAGCAGTACTTC. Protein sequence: CASSLPPGQGAYEQYF. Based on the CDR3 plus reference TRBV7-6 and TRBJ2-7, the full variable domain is GAGVSQSPRYKVTKRGQDVALRCDPISGHVSLYWYRQALGQGPEFLTYFNYEAQQDKSGLPNDRFSAERPEGSISTLTIQRTEQRDSAMYRCASSLPPGQGAYEQYFGPGTRLTVT.

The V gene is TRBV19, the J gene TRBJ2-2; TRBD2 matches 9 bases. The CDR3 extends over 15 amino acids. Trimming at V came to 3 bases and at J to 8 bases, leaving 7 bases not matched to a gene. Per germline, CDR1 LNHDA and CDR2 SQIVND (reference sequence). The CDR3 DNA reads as TGTGCCAGTAGTATTAGCCTAGCGGGATCTGGGGAGCTGTTTTTT. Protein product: CASSISLAGSGELFF.

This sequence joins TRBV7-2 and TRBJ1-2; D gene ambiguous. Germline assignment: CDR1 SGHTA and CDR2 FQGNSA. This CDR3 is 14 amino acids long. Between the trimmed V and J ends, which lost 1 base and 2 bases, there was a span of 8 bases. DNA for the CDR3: TGTGCCAGCAGCTTAGATATAGAGAACTATGGCTACACCTTC. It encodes CASSLDIENYGYTF.

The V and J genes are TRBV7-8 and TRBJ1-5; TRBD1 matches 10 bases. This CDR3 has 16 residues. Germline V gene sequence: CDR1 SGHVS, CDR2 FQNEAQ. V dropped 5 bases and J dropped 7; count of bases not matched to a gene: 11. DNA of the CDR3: TGTGCCAGCAGCCCCACCCTGGGACAGGGGACCCAGCCCCAGCATTTT. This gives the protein CASSPTLGQGTQPQHF.

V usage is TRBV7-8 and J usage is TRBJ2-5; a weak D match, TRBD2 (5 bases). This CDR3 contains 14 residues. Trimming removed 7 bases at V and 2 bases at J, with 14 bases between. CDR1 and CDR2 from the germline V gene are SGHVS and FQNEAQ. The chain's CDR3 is CASTPSRGQETQYF. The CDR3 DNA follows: TGTGCCAGCACCCCTAGCCGAGGGCAAGAGACCCAGTACTTC.

The CDR3 spells CASSYRQGYEKLFF. CDR3 sequence (DNA): TGTGCCAGCAGTTACCGCCAGGGTTATGAAAAACTGTTTTTT. This sequence joins TRBV6-5 and TRBJ1-4; maybe TRBD1 (5 bases). Germline CDR1 reads MNHEY; CDR2 reads SVGAGI. This CDR3 region has 14 residues. V gave up 2 bases and J gave up 6 bases, with 10 bases separating them.